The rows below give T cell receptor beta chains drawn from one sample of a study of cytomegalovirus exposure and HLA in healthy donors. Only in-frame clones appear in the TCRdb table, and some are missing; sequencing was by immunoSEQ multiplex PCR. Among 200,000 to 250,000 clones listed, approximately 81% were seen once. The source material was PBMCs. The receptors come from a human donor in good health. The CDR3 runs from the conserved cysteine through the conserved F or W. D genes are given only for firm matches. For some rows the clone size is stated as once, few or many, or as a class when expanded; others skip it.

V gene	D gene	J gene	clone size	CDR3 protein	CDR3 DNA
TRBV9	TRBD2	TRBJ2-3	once	CASSVGLAGGSTDTQYF	TGTGCCAGCAGCGTAGGACTAGCGGGAGGGAGCACAGATACGCAGTATTTT
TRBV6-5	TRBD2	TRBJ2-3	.	CASSYSGLVSDTQYF	TGTGCCAGCAGTTATTCGGGACTAGTGTCAGATACGCAGTATTTT
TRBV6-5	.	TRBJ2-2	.	CASRRGINTGELFF	TGTGCCAGCCGAAGGGGAATTAACACCGGGGAGCTGTTTTTT
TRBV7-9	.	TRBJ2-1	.	CASSLLGTPIKDEQFF	TGTGCCAGCAGCTTACTCGGGACTCCTATTAAAGATGAGCAGTTCTTC
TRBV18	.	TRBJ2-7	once	CASSPPGAGEQYF	TGTGCCAGCTCACCACCGGGGGCTGGCGAGCAGTACTTC
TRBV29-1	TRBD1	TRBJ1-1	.	CSAGQAREAFF	TGCAGCGCGGGACAGGCACGTGAAGCTTTCTTT
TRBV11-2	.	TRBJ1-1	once	CASSPGRGKGPDTEAFF	TGTGCCAGCAGTCCCGGGAGAGGGAAGGGGCCCGACACTGAAGCTTTCTTT
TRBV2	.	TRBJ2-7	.	CASSAGDSYEQYF	TGTGCCAGCAGTGCCGGGGACTCCTACGAGCAGTACTTC
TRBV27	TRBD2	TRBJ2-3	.	CASSSLAGGPRDTQYF	TGTGCCAGCAGTTCCCTAGCGGGAGGGCCGAGAGATACGCAGTATTTT
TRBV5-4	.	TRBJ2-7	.	CASSSGEADEQYF	TGTGCCAGCAGCTCCGGCGAGGCTGACGAGCAGTACTTC
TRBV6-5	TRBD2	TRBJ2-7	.	CASSYSTLADTYEQYF	TGTGCCAGCAGTTACTCGACCCTAGCGGACACCTACGAGCAGTACTTC
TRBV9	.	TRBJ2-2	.	CASSVDSVTGELFF	TGTGCCAGCAGCGTAGACAGTGTCACCGGGGAGCTGTTTTTT
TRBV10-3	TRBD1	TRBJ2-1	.	CAIRDRVNEQFF	TGTGCCATCCGGGACAGGGTCAATGAGCAGTTCTTC
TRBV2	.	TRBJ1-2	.	CASSEAGGRLNYGYTF	TGTGCCAGCAGTGAAGCGGGGGGGCGCCTTAACTATGGCTACACCTTC
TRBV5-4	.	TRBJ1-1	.	CASSFSGETEAFF	TGTGCCAGCAGCTTCTCGGGAGAAACTGAAGCTTTCTTT
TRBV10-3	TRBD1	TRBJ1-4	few	CAISEDRVVEKLFF	TGTGCCATCAGTGAAGACAGGGTAGTTGAAAAACTGTTTTTT
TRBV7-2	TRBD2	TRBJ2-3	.	CASSPQRPSGRAGGDTQYF	TGTGCCAGCAGCCCACAGCGGCCTAGCGGGAGGGCCGGGGGGGATACGCAGTATTTT
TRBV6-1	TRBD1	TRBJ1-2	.	CASSDLPGYQGANYGYTF	TGTGCCAGCAGTGACCTCCCGGGGTATCAGGGGGCTAACTATGGCTACACCTTC
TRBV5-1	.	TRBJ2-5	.	CASQPAATRVAETQYF	TGCGCCAGCCAACCGGCCGCTACCAGGGTCGCGGAGACCCAGTACTTC
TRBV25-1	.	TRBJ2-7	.	CASSEFRAGSYEQYF	TGTGCCAGCAGTGAATTTCGCGCGGGATCGTACGAGCAGTACTTC
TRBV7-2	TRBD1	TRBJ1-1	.	CASSFRGPNTEAFF	TGTGCCAGCAGCTTCAGGGGGCCGAACACTGAAGCTTTCTTT
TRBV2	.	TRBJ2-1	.	CASSEDLARQFF	TGTGCCAGCAGTGAAGACCTAGCCCGGCAGTTCTTC
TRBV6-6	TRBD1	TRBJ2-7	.	CASSTQGYEQYF	TGTGCCAGCAGTACACAGGGGTACGAGCAGTACTTC
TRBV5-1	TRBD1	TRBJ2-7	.	CASSLAGTGPYEQYF	TGCGCCAGCAGCCTGGCCGGGACAGGGCCCTACGAGCAGTACTTC
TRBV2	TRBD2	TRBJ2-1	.	CASFSGGGYNEQFF	TGTGCCAGCTTTTCGGGGGGAGGGTACAATGAGCAGTTCTTC
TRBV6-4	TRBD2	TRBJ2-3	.	CASSAGTSGDTDTQYF	TGTGCCAGCAGTGCCGGGACTAGCGGGGACACAGATACGCAGTATTTT
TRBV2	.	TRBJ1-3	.	CASSAGRSGNTIYF	TGTGCCAGCAGCGCGGGGCGCTCTGGAAACACCATATATTTT
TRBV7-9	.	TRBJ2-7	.	CASSSAYEQYF	TGTGCCAGCAGCTCGGCCTACGAGCAGTACTTC
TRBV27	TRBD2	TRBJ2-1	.	CATRRGGQYNEQFF	TGTGCCACCCGCCGCGGGGGTCAATACAATGAGCAGTTCTTC
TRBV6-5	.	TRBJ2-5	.	CASSETPRETQYF	TGTGCCAGCAGCGAGACACCTCGGGAGACCCAGTACTTC
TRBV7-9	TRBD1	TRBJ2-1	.	CAHGTGGYEQFF	TGTGCCCATGGAACAGGGGGCTATGAGCAGTTCTTC
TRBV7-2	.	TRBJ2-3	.	CASSLGQFLTDTQYF	TGTGCCAGCAGCTTAGGTCAGTTCCTGACAGATACGCAGTATTTT
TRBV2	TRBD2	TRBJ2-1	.	CATITSGKSSEQFF	TGTGCCACAATTACTAGCGGGAAAAGTAGTGAGCAGTTCTTC
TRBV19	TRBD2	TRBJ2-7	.	CASSQASGYSYEQYF	TGTGCCAGTAGTCAGGCTAGCGGATACTCCTACGAGCAGTACTTC
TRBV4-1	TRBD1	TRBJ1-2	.	CASSQVGTGPYGYTF	TGCGCCAGCAGCCAAGTTGGGACAGGGCCCTATGGCTACACCTTC
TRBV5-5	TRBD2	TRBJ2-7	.	CASSRAGTSGRTYEQYF	TGTGCCAGCAGCAGAGCCGGGACTAGCGGGAGGACTTACGAGCAGTACTTC
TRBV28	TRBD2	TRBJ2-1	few	CASSALAGDYNEQFF	TGTGCCAGCAGTGCACTAGCGGGAGACTACAATGAGCAGTTCTTC
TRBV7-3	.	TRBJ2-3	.	CASSSTVTDTQYF	TGTGCCAGCAGCTCCACTGTGACAGATACGCAGTATTTT
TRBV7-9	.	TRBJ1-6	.	CASSLGRVDSPLHF	TGTGCCAGCAGCTTAGGCAGGGTGGATTCACCCCTCCACTTT
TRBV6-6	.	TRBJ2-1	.	CASSPDRRGQFF	TGTGCCAGCAGTCCGGATAGGCGAGGGCAGTTCTTC
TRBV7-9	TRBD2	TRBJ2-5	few	CSSSLAGGPGKTQYF	TGTTCCAGCAGCCTAGCGGGAGGCCCGGGGAAGACCCAGTACTTC
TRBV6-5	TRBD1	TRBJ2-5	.	CASRPPGQKPSQYF	TGTGCCAGCAGGCCTCCGGGACAGAAACCTAGCCAGTACTTC
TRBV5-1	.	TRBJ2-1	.	CASSDQGDNEQFF	TGCGCCAGCAGCGACCAGGGCGACAATGAGCAGTTCTTC
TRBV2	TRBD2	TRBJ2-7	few	CASTRTSGTYEQYF	TGTGCCAGCACTAGGACTAGCGGGACCTACGAGCAGTACTTC
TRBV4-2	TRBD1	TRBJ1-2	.	CASSQDVGTGINYGYTF	TGTGCCAGCAGCCAAGACGTTGGGACAGGTATCAACTATGGCTACACCTTC
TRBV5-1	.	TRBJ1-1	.	CASSLGGFCFF	TGCGCCAGCAGCTTGGGAGGGTTTTGCTTCTTT
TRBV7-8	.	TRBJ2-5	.	CASRPIRGKETQYF	TGTGCCAGCAGGCCAATCAGAGGGAAAGAGACCCAGTACTTC
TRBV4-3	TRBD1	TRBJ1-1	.	CASSPIGQGGIAEAFF	TGCGCCAGCAGCCCGATAGGACAGGGTGGTATAGCTGAAGCTTTCTTT
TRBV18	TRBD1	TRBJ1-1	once	CASLKGQTNTEAFF	TGTGCCAGCTTAAAGGGACAGACCAACACTGAAGCTTTCTTT
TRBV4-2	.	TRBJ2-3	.	CASSREEGATDTQYF	TGTGCCAGCAGCCGAGAGGAGGGGGCCACAGATACGCAGTATTTT
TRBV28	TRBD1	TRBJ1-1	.	CASRPGTGETEAFF	TGTGCCAGCAGGCCCGGGACAGGGGAGACTGAAGCTTTCTTT
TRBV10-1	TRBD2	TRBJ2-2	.	CASSEFSVAGVYTGELFF	TGCGCCAGCAGTGAATTTAGCGTAGCGGGAGTTTACACCGGGGAGCTGTTTTTT
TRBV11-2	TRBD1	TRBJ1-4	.	CASSLETGWREKLFF	TGTGCCAGCAGCTTAGAGACAGGGTGGCGAGAAAAACTGTTTTTT
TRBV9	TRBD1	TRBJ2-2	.	CASSATGKEVGELFF	TGTGCCAGCAGCGCGACAGGGAAGGAGGTCGGGGAGCTGTTTTTT
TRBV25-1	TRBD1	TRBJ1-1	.	CASSGQGEAFF	TGTGCCAGCAGTGGGCAGGGGGAGGCTTTCTTT
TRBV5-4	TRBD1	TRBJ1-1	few	CASRRGGEGTEAFF	TGTGCCAGCAGGCGAGGGGGCGAAGGCACTGAAGCTTTCTTT
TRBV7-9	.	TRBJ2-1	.	CASSLGLDTSEQFF	TGTGCCAGCAGCTTAGGACTAGATACTAGTGAGCAGTTCTTC
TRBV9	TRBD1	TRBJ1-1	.	CASSPNRGTEAFF	TGTGCCAGCAGCCCGAACAGGGGCACTGAAGCTTTCTTT
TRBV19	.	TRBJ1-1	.	CASSKGTEAFF	TGTGCCAGTTCCAAGGGGACTGAAGCTTTCTTT